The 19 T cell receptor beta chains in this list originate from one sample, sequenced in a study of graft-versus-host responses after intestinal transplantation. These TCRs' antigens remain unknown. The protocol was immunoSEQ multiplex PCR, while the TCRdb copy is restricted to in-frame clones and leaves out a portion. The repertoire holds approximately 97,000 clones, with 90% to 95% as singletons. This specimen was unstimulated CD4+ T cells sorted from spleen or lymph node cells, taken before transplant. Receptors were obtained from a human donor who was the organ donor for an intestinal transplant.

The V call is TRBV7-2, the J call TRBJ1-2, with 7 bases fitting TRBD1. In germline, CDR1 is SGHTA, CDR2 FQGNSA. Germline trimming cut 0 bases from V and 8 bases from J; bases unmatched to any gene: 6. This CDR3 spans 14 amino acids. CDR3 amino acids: CASSLARGQAGYTF. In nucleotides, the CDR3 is TGTGCCAGCAGCTTAGCGAGGGGGCAGGCGGGCTACACCTTC.

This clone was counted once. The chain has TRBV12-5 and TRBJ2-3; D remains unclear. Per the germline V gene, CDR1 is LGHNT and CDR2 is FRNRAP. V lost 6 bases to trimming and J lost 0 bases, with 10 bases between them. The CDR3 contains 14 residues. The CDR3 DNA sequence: TGTGCTAGTGGCTTGACTCTAAGCACAGATACGCAGTATTTT. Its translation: CASGLTLSTDTQYF.

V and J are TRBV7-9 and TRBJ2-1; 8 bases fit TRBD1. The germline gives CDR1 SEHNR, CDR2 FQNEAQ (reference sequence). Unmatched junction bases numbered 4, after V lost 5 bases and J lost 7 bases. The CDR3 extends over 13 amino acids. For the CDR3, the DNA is TGTGCCAGCAGCCAGAGACAGGGGAATGAGCAGTTCTTC. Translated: CASSQRQGNEQFF.

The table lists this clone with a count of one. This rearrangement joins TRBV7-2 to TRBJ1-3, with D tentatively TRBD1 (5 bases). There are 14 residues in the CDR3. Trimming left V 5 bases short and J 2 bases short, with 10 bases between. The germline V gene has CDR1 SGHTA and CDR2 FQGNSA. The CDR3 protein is CASSPGGAGNTIYF. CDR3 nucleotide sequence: TGTGCCAGCAGCCCGGGGGGGGCTGGAAACACCATATATTTT.

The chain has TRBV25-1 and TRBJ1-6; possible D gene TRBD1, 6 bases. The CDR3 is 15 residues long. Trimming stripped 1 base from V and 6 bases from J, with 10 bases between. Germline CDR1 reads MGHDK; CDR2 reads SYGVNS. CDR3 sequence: CASSEFTGSNSPLHF. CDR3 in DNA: TGTGCCAGCAGTGAATTCACAGGGAGTAATTCACCCCTCCACTTT.

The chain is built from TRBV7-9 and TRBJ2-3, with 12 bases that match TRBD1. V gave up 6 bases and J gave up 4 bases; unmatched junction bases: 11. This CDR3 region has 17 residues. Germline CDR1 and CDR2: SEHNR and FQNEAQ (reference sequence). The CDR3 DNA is TGTGCCAGCAGTCACCCCAGCGGGACAGGGGGCGCAGATACGCAGTATTTT. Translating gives CASSHPSGTGGADTQYF.

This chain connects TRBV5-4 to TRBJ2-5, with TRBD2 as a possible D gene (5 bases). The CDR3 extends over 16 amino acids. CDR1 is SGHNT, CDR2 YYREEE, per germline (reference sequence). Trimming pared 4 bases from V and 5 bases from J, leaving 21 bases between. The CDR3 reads CASSTALDPRVETQYF. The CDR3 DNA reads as TGTGCCAGCAGCACAGCCCTAGATCCGAGGGTGGAGACCCAGTACTTC.

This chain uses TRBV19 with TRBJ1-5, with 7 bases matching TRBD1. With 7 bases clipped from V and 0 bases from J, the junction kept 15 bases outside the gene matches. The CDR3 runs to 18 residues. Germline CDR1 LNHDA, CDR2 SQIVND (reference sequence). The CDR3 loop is CASNPNGRGQYSNQPQHF. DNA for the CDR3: TGTGCCAGTAACCCTAACGGAAGGGGGCAGTATAGCAATCAGCCCCAGCATTTT.

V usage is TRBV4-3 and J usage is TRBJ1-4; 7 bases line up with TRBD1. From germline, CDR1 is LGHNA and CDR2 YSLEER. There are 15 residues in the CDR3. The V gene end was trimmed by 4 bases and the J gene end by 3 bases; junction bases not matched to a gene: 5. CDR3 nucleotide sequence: TGCGCCAGCAGCCTCAAGGGGACAGCTAATGAAAAACTGTTTTTT. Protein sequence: CASSLKGTANEKLFF.

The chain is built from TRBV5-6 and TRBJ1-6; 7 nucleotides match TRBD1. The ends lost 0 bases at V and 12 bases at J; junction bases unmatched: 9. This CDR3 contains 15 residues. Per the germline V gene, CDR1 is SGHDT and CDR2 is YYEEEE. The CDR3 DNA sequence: TGTGCCAGCAGCTTGGGCACCCTTAGACAGGGACCCCTCCACTTT. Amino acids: CASSLGTLRQGPLHF.

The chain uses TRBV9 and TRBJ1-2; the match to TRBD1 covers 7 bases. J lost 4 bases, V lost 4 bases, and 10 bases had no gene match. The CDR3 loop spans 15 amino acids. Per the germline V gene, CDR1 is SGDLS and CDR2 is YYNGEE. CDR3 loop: CASSQGVQGLYGYTF. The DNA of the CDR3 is TGTGCCAGCAGCCAGGGGGTACAGGGACTCTATGGCTACACCTTC.

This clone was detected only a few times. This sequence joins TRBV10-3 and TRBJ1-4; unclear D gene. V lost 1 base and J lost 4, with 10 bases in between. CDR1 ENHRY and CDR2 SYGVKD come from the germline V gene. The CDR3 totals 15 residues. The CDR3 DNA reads TGTGCCATCAGTGAGTACGACCGGGTTAATGAAAAACTGTTTTTT. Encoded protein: CAISEYDRVNEKLFF.

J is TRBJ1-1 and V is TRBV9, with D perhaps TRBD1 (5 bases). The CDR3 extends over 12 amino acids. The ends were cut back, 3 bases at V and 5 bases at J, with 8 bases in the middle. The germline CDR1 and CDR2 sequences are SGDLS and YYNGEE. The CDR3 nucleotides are TGTGCCAGCAGCGCTCGGGGGACTGAAGCTTTCTTT. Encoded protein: CASSARGTEAFF. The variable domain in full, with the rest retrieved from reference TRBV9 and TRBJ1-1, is DSGVTQTPKHLITATGQRVTLRCSPRSGDLSVYWYQQSLDQGLQFLIQYYNGEERAKGNILERFSAQQFPDLHSELNLSSLELGDSALYFCASSARGTEAFFGQGTRLTVV.

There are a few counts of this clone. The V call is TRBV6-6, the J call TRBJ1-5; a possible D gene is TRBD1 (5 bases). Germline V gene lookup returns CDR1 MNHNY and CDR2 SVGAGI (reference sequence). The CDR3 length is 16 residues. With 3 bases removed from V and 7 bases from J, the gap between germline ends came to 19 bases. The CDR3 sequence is CASSYGARGLGQPQHF. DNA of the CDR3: TGTGCCAGCAGTTATGGCGCCCGGGGGTTAGGCCAGCCCCAGCATTTT.

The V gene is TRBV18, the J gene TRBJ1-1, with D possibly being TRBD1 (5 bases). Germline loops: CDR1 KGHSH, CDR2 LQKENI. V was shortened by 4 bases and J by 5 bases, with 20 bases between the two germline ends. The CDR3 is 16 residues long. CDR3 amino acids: CASSLNFRQIQTEAFF. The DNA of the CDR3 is TGTGCCAGCTCACTCAACTTTCGACAGATACAGACTGAAGCTTTCTTT.

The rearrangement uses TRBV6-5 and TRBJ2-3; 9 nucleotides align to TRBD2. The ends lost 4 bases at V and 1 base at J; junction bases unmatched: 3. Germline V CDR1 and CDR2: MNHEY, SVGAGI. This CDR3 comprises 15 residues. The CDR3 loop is CASSLIAGGTDTQYF. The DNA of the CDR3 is TGTGCCAGCAGTTTGATAGCGGGGGGCACAGATACGCAGTATTTT.

CDR3 loop: CASATPLAGYNYEQYF. The DNA for the CDR3 is TGTGCCAGCGCTACCCCACTAGCGGGGTATAACTACGAGCAGTACTTC. This chain connects TRBV2 to TRBJ2-7, with TRBD2 identical over 10 bases. With V trimmed by 8 bases and J by 3 bases, 13 bases remained unmatched. The germline CDR1 and CDR2 sequences are SNHLY and FYNNEI. The CDR3 extends over 16 amino acids.

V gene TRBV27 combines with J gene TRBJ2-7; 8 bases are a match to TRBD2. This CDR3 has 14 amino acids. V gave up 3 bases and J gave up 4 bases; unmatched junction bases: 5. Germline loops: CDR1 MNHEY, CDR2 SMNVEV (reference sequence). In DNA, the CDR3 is TGTGCCAGCAGTTTCGGGAGGGGTAATTACGAGCAGTACTTC. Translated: CASSFGRGNYEQYF.

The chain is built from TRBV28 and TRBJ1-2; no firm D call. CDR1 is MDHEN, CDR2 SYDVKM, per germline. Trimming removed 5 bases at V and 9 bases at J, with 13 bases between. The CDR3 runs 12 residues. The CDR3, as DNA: TGTGCCAGCAGTATCCGAGGGAGTAGCTACACCTTC. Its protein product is CASSIRGSSYTF.